This passage covers 17 T cell receptor beta chains from one sample sequenced in a study of OX40 agonist ivuxolimab in advanced cancers. TCRdb's copy holds only in-frame clones and misses some; the assay was immunoSEQ multiplex PCR. The sample records under 70,000 clones, about 89% being singletons. Sequenced material: CD4+ or CD8+ T cells sorted from blood, taken in a trial of the OX40 agonist ivuxolimab. The receptors here all came from an adult with an advanced solid tumor such as melanoma, head and neck, liver or kidney cancer.

CDR3 sequence (DNA): TGTGCCAGCAGCTCCCACACAGATACGCAGTATTTT. It translates to CASSSHTDTQYF. This chain links TRBV12-1 with TRBJ2-3; the table's TRBD1 call for D was not verified on the DNA. TRBV12-1 is given as a pseudogene. The CDR3 is 12 residues long.

The CDR3 DNA follows: TGTGCCAGCAGCTTAAGATTTAGGCAGGGGGAACTGTTTTTT. It codes for CASSLRFRQGELFF. The chain carries TRBV7-2 and TRBJ1-4; 7 bases align to TRBD1. Germline CDR1 and CDR2: SGHTA and FQGNSA. Trimming cost V 2 bases and J 12 bases; bases outside gene matches: 9. The CDR3 has 14 residues.

This clone was recorded once. This chain links TRBV10-3 with TRBJ2-3; 7 positions agree with TRBD1. Germline CDR1 reads ENHRY; CDR2 reads SYGVKD. V trimming: 10 bases; J trimming: 3 bases; junction bases outside the gene matches: 4. The CDR3 loop spans 12 amino acids. CDR3 in amino acids: CATGTATDTQYF. CDR3 DNA: TGTGCCACTGGGACAGCTACAGATACGCAGTATTTT.

CDR3 amino acids: CASSPRGGTAETQYF. CDR3 bases: TGTGCCAGCAGCCCCAGGGGGGGGACCGCAGAGACCCAGTACTTC. The V call is TRBV5-6, the J call TRBJ2-5; D assignment may be TRBD1 or TRBD2 (7 bases each). Germline loops: CDR1 SGHDT, CDR2 YYEEEE. This CDR3 spans 15 amino acids. Trimming removed 4 bases from V and 4 bases from J, with 17 bases in between. The full variable domain, completed using reference TRBV5-6 and TRBJ2-5, is DAGVTQSPTHLIKTRGQQVTLRCSPKSGHDTVSWYQQALGQGPQFIFQYYEEEERQRGNFPDRFSGHQFPNYSSELNVNALLLGDSALYLCASSPRGGTAETQYFGPGTRLLVL.

V gene TRBV6-1 combines with J gene TRBJ2-1, with no clear D. The germline V and J ends were trimmed by 11 bases and 0 bases, with 11 bases remaining between them. The CDR3 covers 13 residues. Germline V lookup: CDR1 MNHNS, CDR2 SASEGT. CDR3 nucleotides: TGTGCCGGTCAGAGGAGCTCCTACAATGAGCAGTTCTTC. This gives the protein CAGQRSSYNEQFF.

This clone was picked up one time. Here the CDR3 DNA reads TGTGCCAGCAGCTTAGGGCCTCCCCAGGTCCACGAGCAGTACTTC. Its translation: CASSLGPPQVHEQYF. This chain links TRBV7-9 with TRBJ2-7; no clear D gene. V was clipped by 1 base and J by 5 bases, with 15 bases between them. The germline CDR1 and CDR2 sequences are SEHNR and FQNEAQ (reference sequence). This CDR3 comprises 15 residues.

CDR3 DNA: TGTGCCAGCAGTGTCACGGACACGAACACCGGGGAGCTGTTTTTT. This sequence encodes CASSVTDTNTGELFF. The chain has TRBV2 and TRBJ2-2, with D possibly TRBD1 on 5 matching bases. This CDR3 comprises 15 residues. Trimming stripped 4 bases from V and 0 bases from J, with 9 bases between. Germline-derived CDR1 and CDR2 are SNHLY and FYNNEI.

This clone showed up just a few times. The V gene is TRBV5-6, the J gene TRBJ2-5; D remains unclear. CDR3 length: 14 amino acids. CDR1 and CDR2 from the germline V gene are SGHDT and YYEEEE. Trimming stripped 3 bases from V and 2 bases from J, with 11 bases between. The CDR3 DNA sequence: TGTGCCAGCAGCTGGAACAGCCCTCAAGAGACCCAGTACTTC. This codes for CASSWNSPQETQYF.

V is TRBV5-1 and J is TRBJ2-3; no definite D call. Germline V gene lookup returns CDR1 SGHRS and CDR2 YFSETQ. This CDR3 is built from 12 residues. V lost 4 bases and J lost 2, with 5 bases in between. As DNA, the CDR3 is TGCGCCAGCAGCCATGACACAGATACGCAGTATTTT. Translating gives CASSHDTDTQYF.

The chain couples TRBV9 to TRBJ2-1; D not certain. The germline V gene encodes CDR1 SGDLS and CDR2 YYNGEE. Trimming pared 7 bases from V and 7 bases from J, leaving 15 bases between. The length of the CDR3 is 13 residues. This CDR3 reads CASATAPGNEQFF. As DNA, the CDR3 is TGTGCCAGCGCCACCGCCCCCGGGAATGAGCAGTTCTTC.

This clone was observed a few times. The gene calls are TRBV2 and TRBJ1-5; 12 bases line up with TRBD1. Germline assignment: CDR1 SNHLY and CDR2 FYNNEI. The CDR3 runs 16 residues. Trimming at V came to 5 bases and at J to 6 bases, leaving 8 bases not matched to a gene. CDR3 protein: CASSRAGTGGGQPQHF. CDR3 coding DNA: TGTGCCAGCAGTCGGGCCGGGACAGGGGGCGGTCAGCCCCAGCATTTT. Full variable domain (missing parts from reference TRBV2 and TRBJ1-5): EPEVTQTPSHQVTQMGQEVILRCVPISNHLYFYWYRQILGQKVEFLVSFYNNEISEKSEIFDDQFSVERPDGSNFTLKIRSTKLEDSAMYFCASSRAGTGGGQPQHFGDGTRLSIL.

This clone was detected only a few times. This sequence joins TRBV4-2 and TRBJ1-2; no definite D call. The germline V and J ends were trimmed by 2 bases and 0 bases, with 10 bases remaining between them. The V gene's germline CDR1 is LGHNA and CDR2 YNFKEQ. The CDR3 length is 15 residues. Here the CDR3 reads CASSQTAGANYGYTF. The CDR3 DNA follows: TGTGCCAGCAGCCAAACGGCAGGAGCTAACTATGGCTACACCTTC.

CDR3 nucleotide sequence: TGTGCCAGCACCCGAGGACAGGCCTACGAGCAGTACTTC. Protein sequence: CASTRGQAYEQYF. The genes are TRBV7-2 and TRBJ2-7; 7 nucleotides agree with TRBD1. The V gene end was trimmed by 7 bases and the J gene end by 2 bases; junction bases not matched to a gene: 5. Germline V gene data show CDR1 as SGHTA and CDR2 as FQGNSA. This CDR3 contains 13 residues.

The chain joins TRBV7-2 to TRBJ2-7; unclear D gene. V was trimmed by 6 bases and J by 4 bases, leaving 16 bases between them. The CDR3 covers 14 residues. The germline CDR1 and CDR2 sequences are SGHTA and FQGNSA. The CDR3 sequence is CASSPSFGPYEQYF. The CDR3 nucleotides are TGTGCCAGCAGTCCGAGCTTCGGCCCATACGAGCAGTACTTC.

V is TRBV19 and J is TRBJ2-3, with 8 bases aligning to TRBD1. Germline trimming cut 2 bases from V and 6 bases from J; bases unmatched to any gene: 1. The CDR3 consists of 13 residues. In germline, CDR1 is LNHDA, CDR2 SQIVND (reference sequence). This CDR3 reads CASSIRDRDTQYF. The CDR3 DNA reads as TGTGCCAGTAGTATACGGGACAGGGATACGCAGTATTTT.

This clone was seen more than once but under ten times. This chain links TRBV2 with TRBJ1-2; a weak D match, TRBD1 (6 bases). Germline assignment: CDR1 SNHLY and CDR2 FYNNEI. The length of the CDR3 is 12 residues. The V end was cut by 8 bases, the J end by 0 bases, with 7 bases between. The CDR3 coding sequence is TGTGCCAGCCGGACAGCTAACTATGGCTACACCTTC. Translated, it gives CASRTANYGYTF.

This sequence joins TRBV11-2 and TRBJ1-1; tentatively, D is TRBD1 (6 bases). V dropped 2 bases and J dropped 4 bases, with 14 bases sitting between them. The germline V gene encodes CDR1 SGHAT and CDR2 FQNNGV. The CDR3 extends over 15 amino acids. The DNA of the CDR3 is TGTGCCAGCAGCTTATTAGCCGGGGGGGCCACTGAAGCTTTCTTT. Translated: CASSLLAGGATEAFF. Full variable domain (rest looked up from reference TRBV11-2 and TRBJ1-1): EAGVAQSPRYKIIEKRQSVAFWCNPISGHATLYWYQQILGQGPKLLIQFQNNGVVDDSQLPKDRFSAERLKGVDSTLKIQPAKLEDSAVYLCASSLLAGGATEAFFGQGTRLTVV.